These T cell receptor beta chains were read from a single sample in a study of PD-1 blockade in mismatch repair-deficient tumors. Assay used: immunoSEQ multiplex PCR; TCRdb lists only in-frame clones, some missing. The sample contains roughly 14,000 clones, over 75% of which appear only once. The antigens of these receptors remain unknown. The sample was cells cultured in vitro, taken from a patient treated with pembrolizumab. The receptors originated from an adult with mismatch repair-deficient cancer. Both conserved end residues are part of each CDR3. D genes are given only for firm matches. The size entry is marked missing in some rows and otherwise reads once, few, many or a size class.

clone size	V gene	D gene	J gene	CDR3 DNA	CDR3 protein
NA	TRBV7-9	NA	TRBJ2-2	TGTGCCAGCAGCCCATTGGCCTCCGGGGAGCTGTTTTTT	CASSPLASGELFF
NA	TRBV27	NA	TRBJ2-7	TGTGCCAGCAGCTCGACCCCCTACGAGCAGTACTTC	CASSSTPYEQYF
NA	TRBV2	NA	TRBJ1-1	TGTGCCAGCAGTGTAGCGTACAACACTGAAGCTTTCTTT	CASSVAYNTEAFF
NA	TRBV29-1	TRBD1	TRBJ1-4	TGCAGCGCCCACAGGGGAGATGAAAAACTGTTTTTT	CSAHRGDEKLFF
NA	TRBV28	NA	TRBJ2-3	TGTGCCAGCAGTTTTGAGGGGTTCGGCACAGATACGCAGTATTTT	CASSFEGFGTDTQYF
NA	TRBV30	TRBD2	TRBJ2-3	TGTGCCTGGAGTGACCTAGCGGGAGGCGGTGATACGCAGTATTTT	CAWSDLAGGGDTQYF
NA	TRBV7-5	NA	TRBJ2-3	TGTGTCAGAAGCTTCTACCTACCGACAATACGCACAGATACGCAGTATTTT	CVRSFYLPTIRTDTQYF
NA	TRBV6-5	NA	TRBJ2-3	TGTGCCAGCAGTCTACAGGGTACGGCAGATACGCAGTATTTT	CASSLQGTADTQYF
once	TRBV5-1	NA	TRBJ1-1	TGCGCCAGCAGCGCTTCGGGCCTCGGGGTCCCTGAAGCTTTCTTT	CASSASGLGVPEAFF
NA	TRBV29-1	NA	TRBJ1-5	TGCAGCGTTGGGGCGGGGGGCAATCAGCCCCAGCATTTT	CSVGAGGNQPQHF
NA	TRBV5-5	TRBD2	TRBJ2-7	TGTGCCAGCAGCTTGGACGGGGAAGTTAGCGGGCTCTCCTACGAGCAGTACTTC	CASSLDGEVSGLSYEQYF
NA	TRBV6-1	NA	TRBJ2-7	TGTGCCAGCAGTGAAGGAGGGGAGCAGTACTTC	CASSEGGEQYF
NA	TRBV5-6	NA	TRBJ2-2	TGTGCCAGCAGCCCCGGTGGGGCGGGGCACACCGGGGAGCTGTTTTTT	CASSPGGAGHTGELFF
once	TRBV5-1	NA	TRBJ2-1	TGCGCCAGCAGCTTGGCCCCGGACTACAATGAGCAGTTCTTC	CASSLAPDYNEQFF
NA	TRBV18	NA	TRBJ2-2	TGTGCCAGCTCACCACCCGGGCGGGACGCGAACACCGGGGAGCTGTTTTTT	CASSPPGRDANTGELFF
NA	TRBV6-1	NA	TRBJ1-2	TGTGCCAGCAGTTTTGAGGCTTTCGGGTATGGCTACACCTTC	CASSFEAFGYGYTF
NA	TRBV5-4	TRBD1	TRBJ1-1	TGTGCCAGCAGCTCAGGGACAGGGATTACTGAAGCTTTCTTT	CASSSGTGITEAFF
NA	TRBV18	TRBD1	TRBJ2-1	TGTGCCAGCTCACGCCAATCGGGACAGGGTAACCATGAGCAGTTCTTC	CASSRQSGQGNHEQFF
NA	TRBV7-3	NA	TRBJ2-2	TGTGCCAGCAGCTTAATAGGTTCGGGCACCGGGGAGCTGTTTTTT	CASSLIGSGTGELFF
NA	TRBV27	NA	TRBJ1-5	TGTGCCAGCAGGGGTAGTCATCAGCCCCAGCATTTT	CASRGSHQPQHF
NA	TRBV2	TRBD2	TRBJ2-1	TGTGCCAGCACACGGGGACTAGCGGGAGGACTCTCCTACAATGAGCAGTTCTTC	CASTRGLAGGLSYNEQFF
NA	TRBV19	NA	TRBJ1-4	TGTGCCAGTAGTATAGAAGTGGAGGGACAAGGGGCGACGGATGAAAAACTGTTTTTT	CASSIEVEGQGATDEKLFF
once	TRBV15	NA	TRBJ1-4	TGTGCCACCAAGACAGGCACAAATGAAAAACTGTTTTTT	CATKTGTNEKLFF
NA	TRBV19	NA	TRBJ2-7	TGTGCCAGTAGCCCCTTCGCAGCTTCGAGCTCCTACGAGCAGTACTTC	CASSPFAASSSYEQYF
NA	TRBV19	NA	TRBJ1-6	TGTGCCAGTAGCCCACGGAGTTCACCCCTCCACTTT	CASSPRSSPLHF
NA	TRBV12-5	NA	TRBJ2-3	TGTGCTAGTGGTCCTAGCGCCACAGATACGCAGTATTTT	CASGPSATDTQYF
NA	TRBV27	TRBD1	TRBJ1-6	TGTGCCAGCAGTACACTATACAGGGGTCGGAATTCACCCCTCCACTTT	CASSTLYRGRNSPLHF
NA	TRBV9	NA	TRBJ2-7	TGTGCCAGCAGCGTAGGAGACAGTTCCTCTCTCGAGCAGTACTTC	CASSVGDSSSLEQYF
NA	TRBV21-1	NA	TRBJ2-7	TGTGCCAGCAGCAAAGCGGGCGGGGGACCTCGCTACGAGCAGTACTTC	CASSKAGGGPRYEQYF
NA	TRBV11-1	NA	TRBJ2-2	TGTGCCAGCAGCCACCAGAGCAACACCGGGGAGCTGTTTTTT	CASSHQSNTGELFF
NA	TRBV19	TRBD2	TRBJ2-7	TGTGCCAGTAGTACCGGGAGGGGGTCCTACGAGCAGTACTTC	CASSTGRGSYEQYF
NA	TRBV6-1	NA	TRBJ1-2	TGTGCCAGCAGTGAAATCACACTTACAGATGGCTACACCTTC	CASSEITLTDGYTF
NA	TRBV29-1	TRBD1	TRBJ2-7	TGCAGCGTTACACAGGGGAACTCCTACGAGCAGTACTTC	CSVTQGNSYEQYF
NA	TRBV15	TRBD2	TRBJ2-1	TGTGCCACCAGCAGGGATGACCTAGCGGGAGGGCCGGGTGAGCAGTTCTTC	CATSRDDLAGGPGEQFF
NA	TRBV6-5	NA	TRBJ2-1	TGTGCCAGCAGACCAAGCCGAGGGAGCTACAATGAGCAGTTCTTC	CASRPSRGSYNEQFF
NA	TRBV19	TRBD1	TRBJ1-5	TGTGCCAGTAATTTACGACAGGGGGCGAAGTCGGCCCAGCATTTT	CASNLRQGAKSAQHF
NA	TRBV14	TRBD1	TRBJ2-7	TGTGCCAGCAGCCAACCGGGACAGGGAGGTTACGAGCAGTACTTC	CASSQPGQGGYEQYF
few	TRBV7-2	NA	TRBJ2-3	TGTGCCAGCAGCTACCAACTGAGGGATACGCAGTATTTT	CASSYQLRDTQYF
NA	TRBV9	NA	TRBJ2-7	TGTGCCAGCAGCGTAGAAATGAGGTCCTACGAGCAGTACTTC	CASSVEMRSYEQYF
NA	TRBV5-1	NA	TRBJ2-1	TGCGCCAGCGGCGTCGAGAGGGTAAGCTACAATGAGCAGTTCTTC	CASGVERVSYNEQFF
NA	TRBV11-1	TRBD1	TRBJ2-5	TGTGCCAGCAGCCACTGGACAGGGCAGGAGACCCAGTACTTC	CASSHWTGQETQYF
NA	TRBV15	TRBD2	TRBJ2-3	TGTGCCACCAGGGGGGGGTGGGGTAGCACAGATACGCAGTATTTT	CATRGGWGSTDTQYF
NA	TRBV28	NA	TRBJ1-1	TGTGCCAGCAGTCCAGGACCGTTGAACACTGAAGCTTTCTTT	CASSPGPLNTEAFF
NA	TRBV21-1	NA	TRBJ2-5	TGTGCCAGCAGCACCGTGACGGCGAGGGGGCCACAAGAGACCCAGTACTTC	CASSTVTARGPQETQYF
NA	TRBV28	NA	TRBJ1-1	TGTGCCAGCAGTCGACCGAAACTGGGAGGCACTGAAGCTTTCTTT	CASSRPKLGGTEAFF
NA	TRBV19	NA	TRBJ2-5	TGTGCCAGTAGTATAGATCCGGGGGTGGGAGAGACCCAGTACTTC	CASSIDPGVGETQYF
NA	TRBV29-1	NA	TRBJ2-2	TGCAGCGTTGGGGGGATGAACACCGGGGAGCTGTTTTTT	CSVGGMNTGELFF